This T cell receptor beta chain was retrieved from a study of blood T cell repertoires in COVID-19. Across the study: Specimens from acute and convalescent COVID-19 originated in the United States, Italy and Spain. T cells, B-cell-depleted T cells, or PBMCs supplied cDNA or gDNA.

Trimming shortened V by 0 bases and J by 5 bases, and 16 bases separated the two germline ends. Germline assignment: CDR1 SGHNT and CDR2 YYREEE (reference sequence). This CDR3 is built from 16 residues. Per the original methods: Amplified reference gene primers provided the basis for estimating nucleated cell counts. Produced via immunoSEQ multiplex PCR; TCRdb's table is partial and in-frame only. For V, J and clone size, that table is used; D and trimming come from the DNA. This sample has about 70,000 clones, with about nine tenths found just once. Input material: peripheral blood. This sequence originates from a woman aged 55-75 years with acute or convalescent COVID-19. This chain connects TRBV5-4 to TRBJ2-3; a possible D gene is TRBD2 (6 bases). The DNA for the CDR3 is TGTGCCAGCAGCTTGGAGGCCCCTGGAGCGGGAGATACGCAGTATTTT. It codes for CASSLEAPGAGDTQYF. The full variable domain, rest sourced from reference TRBV5-4 and TRBJ2-3, is ETGVTQSPTHLIKTRGQQVTLRCSSQSGHNTVSWYQQALGQGPQFIFQYYREEENGRGNFPPRFSGLQFPNYSSELNVNALELDDSALYLCASSLEAPGAGDTQYFGPGTRLTVL.